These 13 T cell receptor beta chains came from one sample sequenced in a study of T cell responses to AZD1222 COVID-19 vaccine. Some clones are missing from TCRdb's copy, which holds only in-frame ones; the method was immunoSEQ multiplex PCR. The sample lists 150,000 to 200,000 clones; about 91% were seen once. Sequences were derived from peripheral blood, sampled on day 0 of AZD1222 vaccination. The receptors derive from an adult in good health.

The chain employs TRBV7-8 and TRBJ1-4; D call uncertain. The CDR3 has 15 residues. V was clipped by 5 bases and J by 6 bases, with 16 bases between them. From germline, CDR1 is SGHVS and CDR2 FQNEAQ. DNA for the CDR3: TGTGCCAGCAGCCCCAAGGGTAAAAGAGATGAAAAACTGTTTTTT. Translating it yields CASSPKGKRDEKLFF.

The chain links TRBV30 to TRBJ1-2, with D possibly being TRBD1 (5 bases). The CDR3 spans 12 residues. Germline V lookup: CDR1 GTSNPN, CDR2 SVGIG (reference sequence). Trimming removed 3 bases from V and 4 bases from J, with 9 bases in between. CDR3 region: CAWSRASYGYTF. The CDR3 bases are TGTGCCTGGAGCAGGGCCTCCTATGGCTACACCTTC.

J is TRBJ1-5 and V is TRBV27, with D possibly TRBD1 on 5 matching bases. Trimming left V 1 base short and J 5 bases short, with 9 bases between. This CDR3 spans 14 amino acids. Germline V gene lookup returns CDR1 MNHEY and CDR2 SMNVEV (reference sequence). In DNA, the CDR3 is TGTGCCAGCAGTTTATGGGCAGGGCATCAGCCCCAGCATTTT. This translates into CASSLWAGHQPQHF.

CDR3 sequence (DNA): TGTGCCTGGAGCGGAGGAGGTAACTATGGCTACACCTTC. Translation gives CAWSGGGNYGYTF. V is TRBV30 and J is TRBJ1-2; D not resolved. The CDR3 has 13 amino acids. Germline V CDR1 and CDR2: GTSNPN, SVGIG (reference sequence). The germline V and J ends were trimmed by 3 bases and 1 base, with 9 bases remaining between them.

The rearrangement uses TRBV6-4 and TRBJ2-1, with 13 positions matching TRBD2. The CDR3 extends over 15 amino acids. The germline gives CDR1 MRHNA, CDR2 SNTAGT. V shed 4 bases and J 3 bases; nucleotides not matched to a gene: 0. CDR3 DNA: TGTGCCAGCAGTGGGACTAGCGGGGGCTACAATGAGCAGTTCTTC. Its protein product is CASSGTSGGYNEQFF.

The CDR3 protein is CASRALGTSTDTQYF. DNA of the CDR3: TGCGCCAGCAGGGCGTTGGGGACCAGCACAGATACGCAGTATTTT. This chain joins TRBV5-1 and TRBJ2-3, with D perhaps matching TRBD1 or TRBD2 (5 bases each). V lost 5 bases to trimming and J lost 0 bases, with 13 bases between them. The V gene's germline CDR1 is SGHRS and CDR2 YFSETQ. This CDR3 has 15 residues.

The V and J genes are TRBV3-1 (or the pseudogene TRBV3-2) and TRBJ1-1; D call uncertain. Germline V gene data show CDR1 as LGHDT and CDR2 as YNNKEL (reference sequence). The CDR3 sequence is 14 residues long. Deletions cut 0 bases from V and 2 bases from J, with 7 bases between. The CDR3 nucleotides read TGTGCCAGCAGCCAAGAGTACGGTAACACTGAAGCTTTCTTT. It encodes CASSQEYGNTEAFF.

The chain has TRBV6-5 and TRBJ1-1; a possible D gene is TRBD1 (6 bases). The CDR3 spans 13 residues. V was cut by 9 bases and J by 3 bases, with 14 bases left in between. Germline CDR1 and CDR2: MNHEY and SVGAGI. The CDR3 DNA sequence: TGTGCCAGTAAAGCAGGGGTCGACACTGAAGCTTTCTTT. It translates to CASKAGVDTEAFF.

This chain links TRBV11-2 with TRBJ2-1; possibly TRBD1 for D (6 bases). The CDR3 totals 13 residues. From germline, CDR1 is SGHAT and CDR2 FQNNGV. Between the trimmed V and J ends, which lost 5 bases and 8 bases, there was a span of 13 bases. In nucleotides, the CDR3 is TGTGCCAGCAGCCTATCCAGGGGAGATGAGCAGTTCTTC. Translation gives CASSLSRGDEQFF.

The CDR3 nucleotides read TGCGCCAGCAGCTCTGGACAGGGGGTCCTTTGGTCCTACGAGCAGTACTTC. It translates to CASSSGQGVLWSYEQYF. The chain links TRBV5-1 to TRBJ2-7; TRBD1 matches at 10 bases. J was trimmed by 1 base and V by 3 bases; bases with no gene match: 10. CDR3 length equals 17 residues. Germline V gene lookup returns CDR1 SGHRS and CDR2 YFSETQ. Together with reference TRBV5-1 and TRBJ2-7, the CDR3 gives the full variable domain: KAGVTQTPRYLIKTRGQQVTLSCSPISGHRSVSWYQQTPGQGLQFLFEYFSETQRNKGNFPGRFSGRQFSNSRSEMNVSTLELGDSALYLCASSSGQGVLWSYEQYFGPGTRLTVT.

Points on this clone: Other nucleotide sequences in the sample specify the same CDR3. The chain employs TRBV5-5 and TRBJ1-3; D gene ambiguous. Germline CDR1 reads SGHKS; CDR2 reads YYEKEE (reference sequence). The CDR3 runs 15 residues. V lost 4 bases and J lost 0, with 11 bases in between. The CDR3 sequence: CASSLDGDSGNTIYF. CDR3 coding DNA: TGTGCCAGCAGCCTCGATGGTGACTCTGGAAACACCATATATTTT.

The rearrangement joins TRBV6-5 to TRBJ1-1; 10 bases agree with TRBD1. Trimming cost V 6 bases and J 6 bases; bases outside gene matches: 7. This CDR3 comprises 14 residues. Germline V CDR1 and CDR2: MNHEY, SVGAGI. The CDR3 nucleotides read TGTGCCAGCAGCCCCGGGACAGGGGTTGCTGAAGCTTTCTTT. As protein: CASSPGTGVAEAFF.

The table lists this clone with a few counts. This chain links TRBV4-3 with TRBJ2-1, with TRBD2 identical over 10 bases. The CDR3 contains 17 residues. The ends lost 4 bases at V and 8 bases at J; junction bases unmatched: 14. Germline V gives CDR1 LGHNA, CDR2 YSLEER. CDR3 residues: CASSPSPSGGAGDEQFF. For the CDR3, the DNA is TGCGCCAGCAGCCCCAGCCCCAGCGGGGGGGCCGGGGATGAGCAGTTCTTC.